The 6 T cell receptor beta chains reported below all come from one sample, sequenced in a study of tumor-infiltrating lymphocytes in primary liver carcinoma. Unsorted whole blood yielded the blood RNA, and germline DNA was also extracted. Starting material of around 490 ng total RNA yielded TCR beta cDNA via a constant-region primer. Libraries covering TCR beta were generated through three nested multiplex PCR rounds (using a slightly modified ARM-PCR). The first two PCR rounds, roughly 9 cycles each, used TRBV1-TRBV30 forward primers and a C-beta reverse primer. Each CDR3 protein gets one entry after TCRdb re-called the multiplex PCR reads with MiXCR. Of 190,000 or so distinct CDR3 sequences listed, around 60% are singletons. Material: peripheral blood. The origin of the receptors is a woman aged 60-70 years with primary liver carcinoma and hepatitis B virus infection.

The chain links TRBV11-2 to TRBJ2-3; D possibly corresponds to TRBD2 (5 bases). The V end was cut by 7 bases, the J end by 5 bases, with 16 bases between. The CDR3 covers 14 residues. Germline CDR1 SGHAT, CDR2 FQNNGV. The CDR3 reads CASISGFSVDTQYF. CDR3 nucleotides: TGTGCCAGCATCTCCGGGTTTAGCGTAGATACGCAGTATTTT.

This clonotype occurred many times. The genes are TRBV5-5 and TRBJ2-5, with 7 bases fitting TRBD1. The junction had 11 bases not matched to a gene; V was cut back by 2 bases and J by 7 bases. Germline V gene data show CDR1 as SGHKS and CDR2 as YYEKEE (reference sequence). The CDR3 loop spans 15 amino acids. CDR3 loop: CASSFTDRAPGTQYF. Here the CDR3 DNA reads TGTGCCAGCAGCTTCACTGACAGGGCCCCCGGGACCCAGTACTTC.

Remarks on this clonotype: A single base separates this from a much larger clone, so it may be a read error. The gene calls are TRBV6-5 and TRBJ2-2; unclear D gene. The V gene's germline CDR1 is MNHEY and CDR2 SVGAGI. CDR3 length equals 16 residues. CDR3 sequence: CVSSYLGVANTGELFF. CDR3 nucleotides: TGTGTCAGCAGTTACCTGGGCGTCGCGAACACCGGGGAGCTGTTTTTT.

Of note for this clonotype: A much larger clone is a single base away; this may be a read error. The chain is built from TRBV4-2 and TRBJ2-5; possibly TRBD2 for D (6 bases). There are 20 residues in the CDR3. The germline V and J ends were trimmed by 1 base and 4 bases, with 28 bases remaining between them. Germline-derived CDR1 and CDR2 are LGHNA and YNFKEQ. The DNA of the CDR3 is TGTGCCAGCAGCCAAGTAATTACTAGCAGGAGTTCGTGGGCGGCAGAGACCCAGTACTTC. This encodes CASSQVITSRSSWAAETQYF.

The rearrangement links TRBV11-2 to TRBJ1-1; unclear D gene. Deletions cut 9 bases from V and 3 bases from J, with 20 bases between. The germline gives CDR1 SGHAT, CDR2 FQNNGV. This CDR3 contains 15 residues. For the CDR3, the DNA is TGTGCCAGAAGCCCTAGGAGACTGGGTTACACTGAAGCTTTCTTT. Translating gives CARSPRRLGYTEAFF.

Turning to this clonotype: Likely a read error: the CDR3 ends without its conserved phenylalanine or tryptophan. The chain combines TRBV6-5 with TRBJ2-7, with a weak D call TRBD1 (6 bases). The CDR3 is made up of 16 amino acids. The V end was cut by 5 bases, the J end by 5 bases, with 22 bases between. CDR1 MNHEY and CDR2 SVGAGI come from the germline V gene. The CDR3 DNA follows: TGTGCCAGCAGTAATACAGGGCCATACACAGTCCACGAGCAGTACTTA. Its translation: CASSNTGPYTVHEQYL.